This TCR beta chain was sequenced for a study of PD-L1 blockade in urothelial cancer (dated 2017 in TCRdb). General notes on the study: All patients started therapy at some point between 2014 and 2016 and received atezolizumab 1,200 mg intravenously every 3 weeks. Blood samples gave a median of around 130,000 T cells and some 83,000 unique TCRs, with a median clonality of approximately 0.078. Roughly ten patients achieved durable clinical benefit and around 19 did not. Whole exome sequencing and RNA sequencing of pretreatment tumors were performed alongside TCR sequencing in the same patients. An ECOG performance status of 0 or 1 was recorded for the patients, and 0 to 3 prior chemotherapy regimens had been received by the patients. Pretreatment blood TCR-seq was available for twenty-nine patients, at least one posttreatment blood collection was obtained for around 25 patients, and tumor TCR-seq was available for around 25 patients. About 90% of the 29 patients were males with bladder-origin urothelial cancer, and about 65% of the roughly 30 reported a prior smoking history. Pretreatment tumor samples and matched peripheral blood, collected serially before and after atezolizumab treatment, underwent TCR sequencing. Somatic, immune and clinical correlates of response to PD-L1 blockade with atezolizumab in urothelial cancer were the focus of an exploratory multi-omic analysis. Durable clinical benefit meant progression-free survival longer than 6 months, and TCR features were also tested against progression-free and overall survival. Blood samples were analyzed at two time points: 3 weeks after treatment start (second dose) and 6 weeks after treatment start.

The paper's findings and limits, for the study overall: A pretreatment peripheral blood TCR clonality below the median was linked to improved progression-free and overall survival. At 3 weeks after the start of treatment, tumor-associated TCR clones in peripheral blood had expanded more in patients with durable benefit (n of about 21, p = 0.022). Small sample size (n ≈ 29) and many exploratory analyses mean the results are intended to be hypothesis-generating.

To estimate absolute template abundance from read counts, synthetic TCR analog templates were spiked into each PCR. Using the immunoSEQ assay, TCRbeta CDR3 regions were amplified from genomic DNA with bias-controlled V and J gene primers. Rearranged TCRbeta segments were sequenced at approximately 20X coverage. In the original analysis: Clustering was used to correct sequencing errors, and CDR3s were annotated against IMGT so that V, D and J genes could be assigned. Downstream analyses used only productive TCRbeta rearrangements and left out out-of-frame or stop-codon sequences. To compute clonality, Shannon entropy was normalized by the log of the number of unique productive sequences and then subtracted from one. Clones differing between time points or between blood and tumor were identified using Fisher's exact test with Benjamini-Hochberg correction, with an adjusted p below 0.01 applied as the threshold. TCRdb obtained this table from immuneACCESS and retained in-frame rearrangements with V and J assigned. These tables miss some clones; where compared with another copy, unresolved V genes account for less than half of the shortfall, and the remainder is unexplained. V, J and clone size derive from that table, while D and trimming were established from the DNA sequence. A total of roughly 77,000 clones appear in this sample, 84% of them only once. 8% to 10% of the sample is held by the ten biggest clonotypes.

The time point label for this specimen denotes: pretreatment peripheral blood. A total of around 30 patients with locally advanced or metastatic urothelial carcinoma, treated at Memorial Sloan Kettering on a trial protocol, made up the cohort. Peripheral blood mononuclear cells were collected pretreatment and during treatment, with between 1 and 8 total time points obtained per patient. The Qiagen DNeasy Blood extraction kit was used to purify genomic DNA from total PBMCs and tumor samples. PBMCs were collected pretreatment and during treatment, and were isolated and stored as previously described. The CDR3 goes from the cysteine to the phenylalanine over 13 residues. The entry retains the CDR3 DNA only, 39 bases that are in frame from base 1. V and J lose 4 bases and 3 bases, and a span of 10 bases separates them. CDR1 and CDR2 are drawn from the germline V gene: SQVTM, ANQGSEA. To note about this clone: What antigen it recognizes has not been identified. The input lacks base qualities; no much larger clone sits a single base away.

Recombination joined TRBV29-1 with TRBJ1-3, with TRBD1 perhaps the D gene, on 6 matching bases. The sequence was obtained from a woman in her 70s with urothelial cancer. Sequenced material: PBMCs, taken around atezolizumab (anti-PD-L1) treatment. The DNA sequence is TGCAGCGTTGGAGACAGGATTGGAAACACCATATATTTT. It translates as CSVGDRIGNTIYF.